This T cell receptor (beta chain) came from a study of T cells in Graves' hyperthyroidism and ophthalmopathy. RNA transcripts provided the source from which TCR beta CDR3 regions were amplified. HTBI primers were employed in a first-round RT-PCR of the TCR CDR3. TCRdb reanalysed the multiplex PCR reads using MiXCR and keeps one entry per CDR3 protein. The sample consists of about 360,000 distinct CDR3 sequences, roughly 13% of them appearing once. This clonotype was counted at least ten times. Trimming pared 10 bases from V and 0 bases from J, leaving 30 bases between. Germline V CDR1 and CDR2: SNHLY, FYNNEI. This CDR3 contains 19 residues.

Sequencing input: blood. The TCR originated in a woman between 18 and 30 years old with Graves' hyperthyroidism. This chain links TRBV2 with TRBJ2-5, with D tentatively TRBD2 (5 bases). CDR3 loop: CAIQRKARATDSDQETQYF. The CDR3 DNA is TGTGCCATTCAGCGGAAAGCTCGAGCCACGGACTCAGACCAAGAGACCCAGTACTTC. The variable domain in full, with the rest retrieved from reference TRBV2 and TRBJ2-5, is EPEVTQTPSHQVTQMGQEVILRCVPISNHLYFYWYRQILGQKVEFLVSFYNNEISEKSEIFDDQFSVERPDGSNFTLKIRSTKLEDSAMYFCAIQRKARATDSDQETQYFGPGTRLLVL.